This passage covers 20 T cell receptor beta chains from one sample sequenced in a study of cytomegalovirus exposure and HLA in healthy donors. The PCR used 60 Vbeta and 13 Jbeta primers. The table came from immunoSEQ multiplex PCR; TCRdb's copy has only in-frame clones and leaves some out. The table shows 89,000 or so clones, with under 85% occurring only once. Material: PBMCs. These receptor sequences come from a man aged 18 to 29 in good health and CMV-seropositive.

The V call is TRBV5-6, the J call TRBJ2-5; D is possibly TRBD2 (5 bases). In germline, CDR1 is SGHDT, CDR2 YYEEEE. Between the trimmed V and J ends, which lost 2 bases and 5 bases, there was a span of 16 bases. This CDR3 region has 15 residues. The CDR3 loop is CASSFRRLGGETQYF. CDR3 in DNA: TGTGCCAGCAGCTTCAGGAGGCTAGGCGGGGAGACCCAGTACTTC.

The J gene is TRBJ1-2, the V gene TRBV20-1; D ambiguous. V lost 6 bases, J lost 12 bases, and 8 bases lay in between. This CDR3 has 8 amino acids. Germline-derived CDR1 and CDR2 are DFQATT and SNEGSKA (reference sequence). CDR3 sequence: CSALQDTF. The CDR3 DNA reads as TGCAGTGCGTTGCAGGACACCTTC.

This chain joins TRBV27 and TRBJ1-6; D gene unclear. Per the germline V gene, CDR1 is MNHEY and CDR2 is SMNVEV (reference sequence). V was pared by 7 bases and J by 4 bases, with 8 bases between. There are 13 residues in the CDR3. The CDR3 region is CASKIEYNSPLHF. Here the CDR3 DNA reads TGTGCCAGCAAAATAGAGTATAATTCACCCCTCCACTTT.

This clone has just a few counts. The chain couples TRBV5-1 to TRBJ2-7; weak D call: TRBD1 (5 bases). Germline CDR1 SGHRS, CDR2 YFSETQ. V was shortened by 4 bases and J by 4 bases, with 9 bases between the two germline ends. The CDR3 is 12 amino acids. In DNA form, the CDR3 reads TGCGCCAGCAGCCTGACAGATTACGAGCAGTACTTC. Encoded protein: CASSLTDYEQYF.

The CDR3 sequence: CASKTGSGTDTQYF. CDR3 nucleotide sequence: TGCGCCAGCAAGACTGGTTCTGGCACAGATACGCAGTATTTT. The chain couples TRBV5-1 to TRBJ2-3; D gene unclear. In germline, CDR1 is SGHRS, CDR2 YFSETQ. The CDR3 is 14 residues long. V lost 6 bases, J lost 1 base, and 12 bases lay in between.

In nucleotides, the CDR3 is TGTGCTAGTGGTTTGGTGACGCCGGGACAGGTTAACACCGGGGAGCTGTTTTTT. It codes for CASGLVTPGQVNTGELFF. This sequence joins TRBV12-5 and TRBJ2-2, with 8 bases that match TRBD1. V shed 0 bases, J shed 2 bases, and the junction held 8 bases outside the gene matches. Germline V gives CDR1 LGHNT, CDR2 FRNRAP. This CDR3 comprises 18 residues.

This chain connects TRBV5-1 to TRBJ2-1, with D perhaps TRBD1 (5 bases). This CDR3 is 16 amino acids long. V gave up 3 bases and J gave up 0 bases, with 13 bases separating them. Germline V gene lookup returns CDR1 SGHRS and CDR2 YFSETQ. This CDR3 reads CASSYRTSTSYNEQFF. The CDR3 DNA reads as TGCGCCAGCAGCTATAGGACATCAACCTCCTACAATGAGCAGTTCTTC.

The chain couples TRBV7-8 to TRBJ1-5, with D hard to call. Germline assignment: CDR1 SGHVS and CDR2 FQNEAQ. V was cut by 6 bases and J by 7 bases, with 13 bases left in between. The CDR3 runs to 13 residues. The CDR3 nucleotides read TGTGCCAGCAGTATCTGGGCCCGCCAGCCCCAGCATTTT. Protein: CASSIWARQPQHF.

The V and J genes are TRBV11-2 and TRBJ1-1; TRBD1 might be the D (5 bases). V was clipped by 6 bases and J by 5 bases, with 16 bases between them. The V gene's germline CDR1 is SGHAT and CDR2 FQNNGV. This CDR3 is 14 amino acids long. CDR3: CASSPPGRRTEAFF. The CDR3 DNA is TGTGCCAGCAGTCCCCCAGGGCGAAGGACTGAAGCTTTCTTT.

The chain employs TRBV2 and TRBJ1-4, with TRBD1 as a possible D gene (5 bases). V shed 8 bases and J shed 5 bases, with 12 bases lying between them. Germline loops: CDR1 SNHLY, CDR2 FYNNEI. CDR3 size: 13 residues. DNA of the CDR3: TGTGCCAGCGCCGACAGACCGAATGAAAAACTGTTTTTT. Translating gives CASADRPNEKLFF.

The genes are TRBV19 and TRBJ2-3; 12 bases line up with TRBD2. Looked up from germline, CDR1 is LNHDA and CDR2 is SQIVND (reference sequence). V shed 5 bases and J 5 bases; nucleotides not matched to a gene: 11. This CDR3 is 17 amino acids long. The CDR3 region has the DNA TGTGCCAGTAGTCCTACTCAAGGACTAGCGGGGATAGATACGCAGTATTTT. Protein product: CASSPTQGLAGIDTQYF.

V and J are TRBV5-1 and TRBJ1-6, with 9 bases identical to TRBD1. In germline, CDR1 is SGHRS, CDR2 YFSETQ. V was clipped by 7 bases and J by 0 bases; unmatched bases: 2. The CDR3 runs to 15 residues. The CDR3 nucleotides are TGCGCCAGCGGGACAGGGAGCTCCTATAATTCACCCCTCCACTTT. As protein: CASGTGSSYNSPLHF.

The genes are TRBV5-1 and TRBJ2-1; 15 nucleotides agree with TRBD2. Per germline, CDR1 SGHRS and CDR2 YFSETQ. J lost 6 bases, V lost 3 bases, and 7 bases had no gene match. The CDR3 is made up of 17 amino acids. The CDR3 nucleotides read TGCGCCAGCAGCTACGCTGGACTAGCGGGGGGGCGCAATGAGCAGTTCTTC. As protein: CASSYAGLAGGRNEQFF.

This sequence joins TRBV10-1 and TRBJ1-1, with 11 positions matching TRBD1. With 6 bases clipped from V and 3 bases from J, the junction kept 6 bases outside the gene matches. The CDR3 runs to 15 residues. Germline values: CDR1 WNHNN, CDR2 SYGVQD (reference sequence). The DNA for the CDR3 is TGCGCCAGCAGGGGGACAGGGGGGAGGGACACTGAAGCTTTCTTT. Encoded protein: CASRGTGGRDTEAFF.

The V call is TRBV6-1, the J call TRBJ2-3; 12 positions match TRBD2. V was pared by 2 bases and J by 8 bases, with 5 bases of the junction left unmatched. Germline V gene data show CDR1 as MNHNS and CDR2 as SASEGT. CDR3 length equals 15 residues. The CDR3 reads CASSETGLAGCTQYF. The CDR3 DNA reads TGTGCCAGCAGTGAAACTGGACTAGCGGGGTGTACGCAGTATTTT.

The genes are TRBV27 and TRBJ1-2; 8 nucleotides align to TRBD1. The CDR3 has 15 amino acids. V lost 5 bases and J lost 8; bases outside the gene matches: 13. The germline CDR1 and CDR2 sequences are MNHEY and SMNVEV (reference sequence). This CDR3 reads CASSRGQDVVGGYTF. CDR3 bases: TGTGCCAGCAGTAGGGGACAGGACGTAGTCGGCGGCTACACCTTC.

The V gene is TRBV7-7, the J gene TRBJ2-7; 8 bases are a match to TRBD2. Trimming removed 5 bases from V and 6 bases from J; junction bases left unmatched: 6. The CDR3 length is 13 residues. Germline CDR1 is SSHAT and CDR2 is FNYEAQ (reference sequence). CDR3 protein: CASSQGLGGEQYF. The DNA of the CDR3 is TGTGCCAGCAGCCAGGGACTAGGGGGCGAGCAGTACTTC. Looking up the rest from reference TRBV7-7 and TRBJ2-7 gives the full variable domain: GAGVSQSPRYKVTKRGQDVTLRCDPISSHATLYWYQQALGQGPEFLTYFNYEAQPDKSGLPSDRFSAERPEGSISTLTIQRTEQRDSAMYRCASSQGLGGEQYFGPGTRLTVT.

This clone has just a few counts. The rearrangement joins TRBV28 to TRBJ2-5; perhaps TRBD2 as D (6 bases). The V end lost 9 bases, the J end lost 5 bases, and 16 bases lay between the germline ends. Germline V CDR1 and CDR2: MDHEN, SYDVKM. The CDR3 runs to 13 residues. The CDR3 bases are TGTGCCAGTCATGGGACTGTCCGGGAGACCCAGTACTTC. As protein: CASHGTVRETQYF.

The V gene is TRBV19, the J gene TRBJ1-5, with D possibly TRBD1 on 6 matching bases. This CDR3 spans 13 amino acids. The germline V and J ends were trimmed by 3 bases and 6 bases, with 9 bases remaining between them. The germline V gene has CDR1 LNHDA and CDR2 SQIVND (reference sequence). The CDR3 sequence: CASSIGGLQPQHF. CDR3 coding DNA: TGTGCCAGTAGTATCGGGGGGCTTCAGCCCCAGCATTTT. Full variable domain (rest looked up from reference TRBV19 and TRBJ1-5): DGGITQSPKYLFRKEGQNVTLSCEQNLNHDAMYWYRQDPGQGLRLIYYSQIVNDFQKGDIAEGYSVSREKKESFPLTVTSAQKNPTAFYLCASSIGGLQPQHFGDGTRLSIL.

V gene TRBV29-1 combines with J gene TRBJ1-2, with a weak D call TRBD1 (6 bases). Germline CDR1 is SQVTM and CDR2 is ANQGSEA. This CDR3 contains 13 residues. V gave up 7 bases and J gave up 0 bases, with 12 bases separating them. DNA of the CDR3: TGCAGCGCCGGGGGGGCAACTAACTATGGCTACACCTTC. It specifies CSAGGATNYGYTF.